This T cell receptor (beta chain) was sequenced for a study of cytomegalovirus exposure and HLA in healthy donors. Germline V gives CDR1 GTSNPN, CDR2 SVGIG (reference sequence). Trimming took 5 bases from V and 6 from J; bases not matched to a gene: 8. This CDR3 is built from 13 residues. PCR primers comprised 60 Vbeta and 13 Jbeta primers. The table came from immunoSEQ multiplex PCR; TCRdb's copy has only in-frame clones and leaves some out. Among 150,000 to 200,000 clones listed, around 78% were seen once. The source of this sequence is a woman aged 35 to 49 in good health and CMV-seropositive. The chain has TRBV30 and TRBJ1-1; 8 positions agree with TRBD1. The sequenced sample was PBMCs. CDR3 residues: CAWSHGRGPEAFF. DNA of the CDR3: TGTGCCTGGTCCCACGGCAGGGGGCCTGAAGCTTTCTTT.